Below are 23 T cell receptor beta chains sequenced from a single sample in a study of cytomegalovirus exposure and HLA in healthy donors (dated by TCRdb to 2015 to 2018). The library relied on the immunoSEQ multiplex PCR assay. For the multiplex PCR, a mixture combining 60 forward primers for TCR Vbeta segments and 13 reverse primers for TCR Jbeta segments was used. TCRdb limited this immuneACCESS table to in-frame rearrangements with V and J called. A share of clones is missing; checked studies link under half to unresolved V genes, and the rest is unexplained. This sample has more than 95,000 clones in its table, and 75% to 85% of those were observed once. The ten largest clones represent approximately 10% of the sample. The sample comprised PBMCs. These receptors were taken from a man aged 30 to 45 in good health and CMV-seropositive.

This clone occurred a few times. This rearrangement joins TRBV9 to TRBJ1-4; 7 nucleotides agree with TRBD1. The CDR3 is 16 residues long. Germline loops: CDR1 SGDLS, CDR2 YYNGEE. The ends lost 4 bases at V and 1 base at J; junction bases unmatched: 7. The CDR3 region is CASSRDQGETNEKLFF. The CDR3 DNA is TGTGCCAGCAGCCGGGATCAGGGGGAAACTAATGAAAAACTGTTTTTT.

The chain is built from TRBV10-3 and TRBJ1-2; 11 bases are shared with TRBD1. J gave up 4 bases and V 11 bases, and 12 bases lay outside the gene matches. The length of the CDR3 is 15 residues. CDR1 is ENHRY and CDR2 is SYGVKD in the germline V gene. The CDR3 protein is CAAERGDRGTYGYTF. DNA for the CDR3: TGTGCCGCAGAAAGGGGGGACAGGGGGACCTATGGCTACACCTTC.

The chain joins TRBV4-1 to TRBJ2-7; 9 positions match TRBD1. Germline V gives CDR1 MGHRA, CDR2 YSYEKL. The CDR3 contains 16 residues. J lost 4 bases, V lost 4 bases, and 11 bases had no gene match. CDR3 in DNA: TGCGCCAGCAGCCGATCAACAGGGGGCGCGAGATACGAGCAGTACTTC. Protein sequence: CASSRSTGGARYEQYF.

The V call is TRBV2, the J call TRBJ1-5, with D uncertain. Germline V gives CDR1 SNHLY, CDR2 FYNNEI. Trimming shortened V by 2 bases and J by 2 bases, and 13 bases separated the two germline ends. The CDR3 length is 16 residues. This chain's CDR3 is CASSESRSIGNQPQHF. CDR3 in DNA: TGTGCCAGCAGTGAATCACGGAGTATAGGCAATCAGCCCCAGCATTTT. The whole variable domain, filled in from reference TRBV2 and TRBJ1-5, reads EPEVTQTPSHQVTQMGQEVILRCVPISNHLYFYWYRQILGQKVEFLVSFYNNEISEKSEIFDDQFSVERPDGSNFTLKIRSTKLEDSAMYFCASSESRSIGNQPQHFGDGTRLSIL.

The CDR3 reads CASSAEPVGTQYF. Here the CDR3 DNA reads TGTGCCAGCAGCGCCGAACCTGTCGGGACCCAGTACTTC. The V call is TRBV6-6, the J call TRBJ2-5, with D uncertain. Between the trimmed V and J ends, which lost 6 bases and 7 bases, there was a span of 15 bases. The length of the CDR3 is 13 residues. In germline, CDR1 is MNHNY, CDR2 SVGAGI (reference sequence).

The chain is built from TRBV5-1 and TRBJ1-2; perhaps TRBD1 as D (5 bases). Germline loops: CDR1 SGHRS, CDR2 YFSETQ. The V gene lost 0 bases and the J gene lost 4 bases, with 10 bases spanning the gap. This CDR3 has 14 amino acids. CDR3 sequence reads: CASSLETASYGYTF. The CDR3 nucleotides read TGCGCCAGCAGCTTGGAGACAGCTAGCTATGGCTACACCTTC. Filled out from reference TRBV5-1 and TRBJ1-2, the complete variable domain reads KAGVTQTPRYLIKTRGQQVTLSCSPISGHRSVSWYQQTPGQGLQFLFEYFSETQRNKGNFPGRFSGRQFSNSRSEMNVSTLELGDSALYLCASSLETASYGYTFGSGTRLTVV.

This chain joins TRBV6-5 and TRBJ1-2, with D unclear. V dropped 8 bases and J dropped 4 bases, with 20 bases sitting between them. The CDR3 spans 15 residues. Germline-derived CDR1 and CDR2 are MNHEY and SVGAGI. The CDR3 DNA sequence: TGTGCCAGCCGCCCGTCAGCAGAGGTCGGCTATGGCTACACCTTC. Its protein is CASRPSAEVGYGYTF.

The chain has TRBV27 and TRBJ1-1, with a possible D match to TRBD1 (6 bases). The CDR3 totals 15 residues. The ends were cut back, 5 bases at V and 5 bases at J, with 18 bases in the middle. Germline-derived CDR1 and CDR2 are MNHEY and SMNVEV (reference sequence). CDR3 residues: CASSRSSYRVTEAFF. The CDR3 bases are TGTGCCAGCAGTCGATCGAGTTACAGGGTGACTGAAGCTTTCTTT.

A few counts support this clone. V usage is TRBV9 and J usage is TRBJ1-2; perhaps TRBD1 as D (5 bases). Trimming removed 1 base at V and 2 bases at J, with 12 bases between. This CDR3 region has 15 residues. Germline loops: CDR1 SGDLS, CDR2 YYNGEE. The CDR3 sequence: CASSVLDSINYGYTF. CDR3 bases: TGTGCCAGCAGCGTACTCGACAGCATAAACTATGGCTACACCTTC.

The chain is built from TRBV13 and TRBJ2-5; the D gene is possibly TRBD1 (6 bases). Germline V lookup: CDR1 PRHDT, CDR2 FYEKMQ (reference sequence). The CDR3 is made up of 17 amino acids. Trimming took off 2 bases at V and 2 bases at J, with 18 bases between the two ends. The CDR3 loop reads CASSLQLWAGDQETQYF. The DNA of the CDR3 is TGTGCCAGCAGCTTACAATTATGGGCAGGGGATCAAGAGACCCAGTACTTC.

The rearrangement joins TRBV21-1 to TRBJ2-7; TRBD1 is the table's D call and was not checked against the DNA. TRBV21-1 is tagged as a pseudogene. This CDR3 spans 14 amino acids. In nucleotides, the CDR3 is TGTGCCAGCAGCAGTAGGGACAGGGGTGACGAGCAGTACTTC. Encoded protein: CASSSRDRGDEQYF.

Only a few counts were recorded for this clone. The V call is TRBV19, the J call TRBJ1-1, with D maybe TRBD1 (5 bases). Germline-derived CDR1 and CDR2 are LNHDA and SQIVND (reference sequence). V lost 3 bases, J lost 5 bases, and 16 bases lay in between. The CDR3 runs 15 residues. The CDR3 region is CASSMQSGRGTEAFF. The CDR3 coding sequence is TGTGCCAGTAGTATGCAGTCAGGGCGGGGTACTGAAGCTTTCTTT.

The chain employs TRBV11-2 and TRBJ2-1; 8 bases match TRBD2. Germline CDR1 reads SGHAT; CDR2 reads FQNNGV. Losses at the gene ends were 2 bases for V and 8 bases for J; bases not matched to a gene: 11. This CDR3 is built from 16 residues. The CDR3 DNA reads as TGTGCCAGCAGCTTATCGGTGACGGGGGGGTCACATGAGCAGTTCTTC. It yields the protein CASSLSVTGGSHEQFF.

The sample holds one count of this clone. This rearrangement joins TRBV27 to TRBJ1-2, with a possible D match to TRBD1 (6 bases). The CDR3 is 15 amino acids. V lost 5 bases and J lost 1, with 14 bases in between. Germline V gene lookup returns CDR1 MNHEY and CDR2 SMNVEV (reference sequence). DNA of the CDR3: TGTGCCAGCAGTCGCCGCGGGGGACATAACTATGGCTACACCTTC. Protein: CASSRRGGHNYGYTF.

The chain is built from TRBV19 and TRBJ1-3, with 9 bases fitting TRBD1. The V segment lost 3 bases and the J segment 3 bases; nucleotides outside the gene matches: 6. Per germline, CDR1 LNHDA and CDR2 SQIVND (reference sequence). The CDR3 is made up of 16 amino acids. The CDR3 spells CASSISTGGIGNTIYF. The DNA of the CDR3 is TGTGCCAGTAGTATCTCGACAGGGGGTATTGGAAACACCATATATTTT. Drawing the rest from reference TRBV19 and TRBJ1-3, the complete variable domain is DGGITQSPKYLFRKEGQNVTLSCEQNLNHDAMYWYRQDPGQGLRLIYYSQIVNDFQKGDIAEGYSVSREKKESFPLTVTSAQKNPTAFYLCASSISTGGIGNTIYFGEGSWLTVV.

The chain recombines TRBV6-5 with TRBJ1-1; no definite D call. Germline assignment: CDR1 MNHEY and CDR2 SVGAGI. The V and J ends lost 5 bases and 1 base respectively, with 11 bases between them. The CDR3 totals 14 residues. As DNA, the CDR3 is TGTGCCAGCAGTCCCTCGGGAAGGAACACTGAAGCTTTCTTT. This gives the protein CASSPSGRNTEAFF.

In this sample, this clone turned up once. The chain's CDR3 is CASSFQGLNEKLFF. The DNA of the CDR3 is TGTGCCAGCAGCTTTCAGGGGCTGAATGAAAAACTGTTTTTT. The chain recombines TRBV7-9 with TRBJ1-4; weak D call: TRBD1 (6 bases). The germline V gene encodes CDR1 SEHNR and CDR2 FQNEAQ (reference sequence). CDR3 size: 14 residues. V was pared by 3 bases and J by 5 bases, with 10 bases between.

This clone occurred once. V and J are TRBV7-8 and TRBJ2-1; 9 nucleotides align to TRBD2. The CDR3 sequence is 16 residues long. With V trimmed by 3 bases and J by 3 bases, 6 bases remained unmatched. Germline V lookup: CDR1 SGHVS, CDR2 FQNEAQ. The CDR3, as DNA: TGTGCCAGCAGCTTCTCAAGCGGGGGGCTCTACAATGAGCAGTTCTTC. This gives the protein CASSFSSGGLYNEQFF.

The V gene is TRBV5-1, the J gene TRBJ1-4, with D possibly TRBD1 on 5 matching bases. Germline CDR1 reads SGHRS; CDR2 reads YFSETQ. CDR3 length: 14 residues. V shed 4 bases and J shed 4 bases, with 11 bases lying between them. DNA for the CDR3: TGCGCCAGCAGCACGACAGATAATAATGAAAAACTGTTTTTT. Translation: CASSTTDNNEKLFF.

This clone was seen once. CDR3 residues: CASSPAVTGLNNEQFF. The CDR3 region has the DNA TGCGCCAGCAGCCCAGCGGTCACAGGGTTAAACAATGAGCAGTTCTTC. The chain uses TRBV4-1 and TRBJ2-1; D possibly corresponds to TRBD1 (6 bases). Germline V gene data show CDR1 as MGHRA and CDR2 as YSYEKL. Trimming cost V 4 bases and J 5 bases, with 18 bases left between them. The CDR3 is 16 amino acids.

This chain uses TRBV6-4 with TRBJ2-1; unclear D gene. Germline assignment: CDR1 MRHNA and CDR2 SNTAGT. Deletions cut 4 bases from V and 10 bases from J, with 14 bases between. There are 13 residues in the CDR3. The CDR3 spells CASSASFSAEQFF. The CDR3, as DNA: TGTGCCAGCAGTGCCTCCTTCTCAGCGGAGCAGTTCTTC.

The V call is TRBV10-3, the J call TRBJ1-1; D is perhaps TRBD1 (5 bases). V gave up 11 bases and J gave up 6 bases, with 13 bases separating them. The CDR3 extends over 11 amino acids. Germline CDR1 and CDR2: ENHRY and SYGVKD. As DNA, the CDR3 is TGTGCCTCCACGGGGGACGCTGAAGCTTTCTTT. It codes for CASTGDAEAFF.

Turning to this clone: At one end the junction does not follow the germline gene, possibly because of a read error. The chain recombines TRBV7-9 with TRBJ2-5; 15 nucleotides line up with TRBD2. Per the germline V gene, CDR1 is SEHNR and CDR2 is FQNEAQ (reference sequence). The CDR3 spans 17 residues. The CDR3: CSSSPGTSGGYQETQYF. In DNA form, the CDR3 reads TGTTCCAGCAGCCCTGGGACTAGCGGGGGGTACCAAGAGACCCAGTACTTC.